This T cell receptor (beta chain) was observed in a study of T cell changes during pregnancy in multiple sclerosis. This CDR3 spans 16 amino acids. The V gene's germline CDR1 is SSHAT and CDR2 FNYEAQ (reference sequence). Sequenced by immunoSEQ multiplex PCR; TCRdb stores in-frame clones only, minus some. Of about 70,000 clones in the sample, around 94% were seen once. This clone was seen once. The junction departs from germline at one end; a sequencing error may be responsible. The TCR comes from a female donor with multiple sclerosis, enrolled in a pregnancy study. The sample here was peripheral blood, taken in the third trimester of pregnancy. The chain combines TRBV7-7 with TRBJ2-2, with no clear D. The CDR3 DNA reads TGTGCTAGCAGCTTTAATGGAGCCCTTGGCACCGGGGAGCTGTTTTTT. It yields the protein CASSFNGALGTGELFF.